This TCR beta chain stems from a study of beta chain features in type 1 diabetes. Whole-study results and caveats: The VDJ junctions of type 1 diabetes patients carried fewer insertions and more deletions.

Turning to this clone: Its antigen is unidentified.

Expressed TCRB transcripts were sequenced because the isolated RNA had all been reverse transcribed beforehand. Clones were sequenced by immunoSEQ multiplex PCR, and TCRdb holds only the in-frame ones, with some missing. The sample lists more than 120,000 clones, 8.5% to 12% occurring once. The CDR3 consists of 14 residues. Germline-derived CDR1 and CDR2 are SGHTA and FQGNSA. Germline trimming cut 5 bases from V and 5 bases from J; bases unmatched to any gene: 7. The chain links TRBV7-2 to TRBJ2-7; 9 nucleotides align to TRBD2. Source material: naive CD4+ T cells from blood. The clonotype comes from a man aged 18 to 30 in good health. The DNA of the CDR3 is TGTGCCAGCAGCCGCGGGGGGGCTGTTGACGAGCAGTACTTC. Its translation: CASSRGGAVDEQYF.